The following is a T cell receptor beta chain sequence with its context. Its antigen is as yet unknown. This entry is derived from a study of OX40 agonist ivuxolimab in advanced cancers. Whole-study context: Earlier anti-PD-1, anti-PD-L1 or anti-CTLA-4 therapy was permitted; around 40% had received some. Partial responses were achieved by three patients: one hepatocellular carcinoma, two cutaneous melanoma. Findings and limits, study-wide: Some of the nonresponding patients also showed low levels of normalized T-cell clonal expansion.

The method was immunoSEQ multiplex PCR; TCRdb's version includes in-frame clones alone and lacks a portion of them. The table records tens of thousands of clones, approximately 85% of them present only once. Germline V lookup: CDR1 SGHTA, CDR2 FQGTGA. V lost 5 bases, J lost 7 bases, and 5 bases stayed unmatched. The CDR3 runs 15 residues. The V gene is TRBV7-3, the J gene TRBJ2-1; 13 bases fit TRBD2. The source is an adult with an advanced solid tumor such as melanoma, head and neck, liver or kidney cancer. The sequenced sample was CD4+ or CD8+ T cells sorted from blood, obtained in a trial of the OX40 agonist ivuxolimab. The CDR3 DNA sequence: TGTGCCAGCAGCCGACTAGCGGGAGGCGATAATGAGCAGTTCTTC. It is translated as CASSRLAGGDNEQFF.